This T cell receptor (beta chain) was retrieved from a study of response to subunit inactivated influenza vaccine. Study observations and caveats: Each seasonal influenza vaccination recruits few new T cells, the authors suggested.

This clonotype was detected a few times. The antigen remains undetermined. TCRdb processed the RT-PCR reads anew with MiXCR; each CDR3 protein has one entry. The sample has roughly 710,000 distinct CDR3 sequences, 11% to 15% seen once. CDR3 length: 13 amino acids. The V gene lost 3 bases and the J gene lost 6 bases, with 8 bases spanning the gap. CDR1 is SNHLY and CDR2 is FYNNEI in the germline V gene. The clonotype was recovered from a man aged 45 to 65 who received an inactivated influenza vaccine. The V gene is TRBV2, the J gene TRBJ2-2; D is unresolved. The sequences come from PBMCs from blood, collected less than 15 days before vaccination. CDR3 coding DNA: TGTGCCAGCAGTGATATCCGGGCCGGGGAGCTGTTTTTT. Amino acids: CASSDIRAGELFF.